This T cell receptor beta chain was sequenced during a study of T cells after yellow fever vaccination (dated by TCRdb to between 2017 and 2020). Regarding the complete study: The SMART-Seq v4 Ultra Low Input RNA kit was used to prepare libraries from fractions with low cell numbers. Blood was drawn at multiple timepoints before and after primary and secondary immunization, with bulk PBMC replicates and cell subsets isolated. Bulk TCR alpha and beta repertoires were sequenced longitudinally to track T-cell clones before and after primary and booster YFV17D yellow fever vaccination. The cohort comprised two healthy male donors, one aged 18 to 29 and one aged 30 to 40 years. General study outcomes and caveats: Most clones expanded after primary vaccination were re-detected after the booster (96% of CD4 and 88% of CD8), suggesting broad memory maintenance. Only two donors were included in the study, so the extent to which the findings can be generalized is limited. A small fraction of clonotypes showed up in both the CD4 and CD8 compartments, probably as a result of convergent recombination. Compared with the primary T-cell response, the secondary T-cell response was weaker but faster, peaking on day 5 rather than day 15. Computational filtering was required because FACS-sorted repertoires could contain abundant contaminating clonotypes from the bulk population.

V is cut back by 5 bases and J by 4 bases, with 6 bases in the junction unmatched. From its cysteine to its phenylalanine, the CDR3 spans 15 amino acids. Left in the record is the CDR3 DNA by itself, 45 bases read in frame from the first base. The sequencer listed for this sample is Illumina NovaSeq 6000. Synthesis of TCR cDNA relied on 5'RACE template switching, a step that introduced a universal primer site along with unique molecular identifiers. cDNA synthesis was primed from both the TCR alpha and TCR beta constant segments. Libraries were amplified in two PCR steps, with sample barcodes and sequencing adapters added in the second step. Sequencing of libraries was performed on Illumina HiSeq 2500 (2x100 bp) or NovaSeq (2x150 bp). In the paper's pipeline: MIGEC was used to demultiplex reads and collapse the reads into UMI consensus sequences, and MiXCR was used for V(D)J alignment. Vaccine-responding clonotypes were identified with edgeR using replicate PBMC samples, with FDR below 0.01 and a log2 fold change above 5 up to day 15 being required. Each bulk clonotype received a CD4 or CD8 identity based on whether the sequenced CD4 or CD8 repertoire contained that clonotype at higher abundance. The public reads were reprocessed in TCRdb via fastp at Q25 and MiXCR, keeping in-frame beta chains. CDR3 protein duplicates are merged, each entry listing the most common genes and DNA. TCRdb's processing, not the authors' own work, is the source of the V and J calls. The sample includes around 300,000 distinct CDR3 sequences, with around 4.5% observed a single time. 15% to 20% of the sample belongs to the ten largest clones.

Turning to this clonotype: Its antigen has not been determined. No qualities accompany the bases; no much larger clone lies one base away.

The sample's treatment or condition, from its label and the paper: live attenuated yellow fever vaccine strain. At every blood-draw timepoint, two biological replicates of bulk PBMCs were collected. PBMCs were isolated from peripheral blood using a standard Ficoll-Paque protocol. TriZol was used to extract RNA from bulk PBMCs, CD4 and CD8 fractions, and dextramer-positive and dextramer-negative fractions. Recombination joined TRBV12-3 or TRBV12-4 with TRBJ2-2, and TRBD1 matches 8 of the central bases. The receptor comes from a man between 18 and 29 years old who received the YFV17D yellow fever vaccine. Sequences were derived from PBMCs, sampled 15 days after the yellow fever booster vaccination. This receptor has the CDR3 CASSPGTGITGELFF. Here is the DNA: TGTGCCAGCAGTCCCGGGACAGGAATCACCGGGGAGCTGTTTTTT.